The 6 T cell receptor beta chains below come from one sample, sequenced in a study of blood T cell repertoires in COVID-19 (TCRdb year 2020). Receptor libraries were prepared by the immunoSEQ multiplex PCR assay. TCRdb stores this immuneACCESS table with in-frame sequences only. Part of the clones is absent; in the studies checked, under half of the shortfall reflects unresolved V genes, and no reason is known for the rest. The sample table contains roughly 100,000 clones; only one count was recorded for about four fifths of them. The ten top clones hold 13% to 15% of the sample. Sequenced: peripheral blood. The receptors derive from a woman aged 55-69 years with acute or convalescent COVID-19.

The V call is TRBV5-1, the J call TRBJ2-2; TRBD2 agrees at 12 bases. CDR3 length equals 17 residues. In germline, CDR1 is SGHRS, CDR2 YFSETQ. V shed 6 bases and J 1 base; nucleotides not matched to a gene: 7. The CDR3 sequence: CASTSSTSGGNTGELFF. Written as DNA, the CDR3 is TGCGCCAGCACCTCCTCGACTAGCGGGGGGAACACCGGGGAGCTGTTTTTT. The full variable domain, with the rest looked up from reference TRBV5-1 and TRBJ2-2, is KAGVTQTPRYLIKTRGQQVTLSCSPISGHRSVSWYQQTPGQGLQFLFEYFSETQRNKGNFPGRFSGRQFSNSRSEMNVSTLELGDSALYLCASTSSTSGGNTGELFFGEGSRLTVL.

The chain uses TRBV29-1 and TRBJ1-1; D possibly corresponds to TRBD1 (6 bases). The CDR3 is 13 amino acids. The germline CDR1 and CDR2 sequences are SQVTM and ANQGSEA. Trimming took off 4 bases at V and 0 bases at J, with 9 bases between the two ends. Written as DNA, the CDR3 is TGCAGCGTTGGGACAGCTATGAACACTGAAGCTTTCTTT. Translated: CSVGTAMNTEAFF.

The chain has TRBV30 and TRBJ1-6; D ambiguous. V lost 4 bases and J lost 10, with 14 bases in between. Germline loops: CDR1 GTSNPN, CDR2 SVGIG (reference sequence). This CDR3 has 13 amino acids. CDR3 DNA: TGTGCCTGGACCATCTTCAATCGGTCACCCCTCCACTTT. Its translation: CAWTIFNRSPLHF.

CDR3 DNA sequence: TGTGCCAGCAGTTACTTGGGACTAGCTCCCGAAGGTGAGCAGTTCTTC. This encodes CASSYLGLAPEGEQFF. The chain couples TRBV6-5 to TRBJ2-1; TRBD2 aligns across 9 bases. The CDR3 contains 16 residues. After removal of 1 base from V and 9 bases from J, the junction contained 10 bases not matched to a gene. The V gene's germline CDR1 is MNHEY and CDR2 SVGAGI.

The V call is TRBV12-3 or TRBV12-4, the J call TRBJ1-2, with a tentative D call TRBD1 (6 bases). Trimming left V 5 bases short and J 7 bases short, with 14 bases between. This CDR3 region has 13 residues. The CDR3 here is CASSQAGGGGYTF. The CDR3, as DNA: TGTGCCAGCAGTCAAGCGGGGGGCGGTGGCTACACCTTC.

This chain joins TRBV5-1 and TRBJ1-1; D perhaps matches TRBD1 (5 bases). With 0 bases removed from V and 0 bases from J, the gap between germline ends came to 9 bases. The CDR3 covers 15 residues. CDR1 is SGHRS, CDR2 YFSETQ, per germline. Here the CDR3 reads CASSLVAGLNTEAFF. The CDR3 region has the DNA TGCGCCAGCAGCTTGGTTGCAGGGTTGAACACTGAAGCTTTCTTT.